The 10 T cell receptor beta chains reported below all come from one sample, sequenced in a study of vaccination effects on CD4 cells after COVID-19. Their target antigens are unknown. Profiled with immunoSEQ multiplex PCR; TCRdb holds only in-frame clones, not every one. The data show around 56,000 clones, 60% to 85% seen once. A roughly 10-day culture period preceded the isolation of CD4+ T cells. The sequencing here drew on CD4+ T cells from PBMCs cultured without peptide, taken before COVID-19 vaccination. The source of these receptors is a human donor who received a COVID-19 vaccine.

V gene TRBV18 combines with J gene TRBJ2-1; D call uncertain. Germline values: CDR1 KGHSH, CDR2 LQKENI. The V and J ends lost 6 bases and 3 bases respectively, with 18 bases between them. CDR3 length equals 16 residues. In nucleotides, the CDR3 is TGTGCCAGCTCCCTCTCTCTAGGGTCGATCTACAATGAGCAGTTCTTC. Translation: CASSLSLGSIYNEQFF.

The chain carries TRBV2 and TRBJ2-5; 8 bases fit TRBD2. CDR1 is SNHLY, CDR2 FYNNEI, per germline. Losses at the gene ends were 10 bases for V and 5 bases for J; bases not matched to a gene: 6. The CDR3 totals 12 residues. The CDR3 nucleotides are TGTGCCAACGCGGGGGGAGGGGAGACCCAGTACTTC. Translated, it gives CANAGGGETQYF.

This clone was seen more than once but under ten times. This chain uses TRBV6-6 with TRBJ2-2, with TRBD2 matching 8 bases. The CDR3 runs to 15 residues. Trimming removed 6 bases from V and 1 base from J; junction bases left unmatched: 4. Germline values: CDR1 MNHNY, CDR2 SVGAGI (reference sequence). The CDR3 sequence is CASSLTSENTGELFF. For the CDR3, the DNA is TGTGCCAGCAGCCTGACTAGCGAGAACACCGGGGAGCTGTTTTTT.

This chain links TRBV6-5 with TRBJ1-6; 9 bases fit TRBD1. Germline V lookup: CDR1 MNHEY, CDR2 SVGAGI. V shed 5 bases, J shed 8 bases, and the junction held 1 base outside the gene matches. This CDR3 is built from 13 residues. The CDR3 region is CASSRDRDSPLHF. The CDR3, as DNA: TGTGCCAGCAGTAGGGACAGGGATTCACCCCTCCACTTT.

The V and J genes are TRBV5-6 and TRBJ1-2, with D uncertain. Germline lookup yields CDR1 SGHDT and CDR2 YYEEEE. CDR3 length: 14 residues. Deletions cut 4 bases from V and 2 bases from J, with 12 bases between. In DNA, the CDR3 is TGTGCCAGCAGCCCGATGGTGGGGAACTATGGCTACACCTTC. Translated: CASSPMVGNYGYTF. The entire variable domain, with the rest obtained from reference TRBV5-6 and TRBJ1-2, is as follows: DAGVTQSPTHLIKTRGQQVTLRCSPKSGHDTVSWYQQALGQGPQFIFQYYEEEERQRGNFPDRFSGHQFPNYSSELNVNALLLGDSALYLCASSPMVGNYGYTFGSGTRLTVV.

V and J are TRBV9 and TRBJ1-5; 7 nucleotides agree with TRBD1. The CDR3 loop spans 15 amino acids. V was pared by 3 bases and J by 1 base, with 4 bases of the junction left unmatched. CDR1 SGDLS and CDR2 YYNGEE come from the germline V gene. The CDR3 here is CASSETGSSNQPQHF. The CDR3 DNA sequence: TGTGCCAGCAGCGAGACAGGGTCCAGCAATCAGCCCCAGCATTTT.

The CDR3 loop is CASSQSDRPLYGYTF. CDR3 sequence (DNA): TGTGCCAGCAGTCAATCGGACAGGCCACTCTATGGCTACACCTTC. The chain employs TRBV27 and TRBJ1-2, with 7 nucleotides matching TRBD1. From germline, CDR1 is MNHEY and CDR2 SMNVEV (reference sequence). The CDR3 spans 15 residues. The J segment lost 4 bases and the V segment lost 5 bases, leaving 10 bases of the junction unmatched.

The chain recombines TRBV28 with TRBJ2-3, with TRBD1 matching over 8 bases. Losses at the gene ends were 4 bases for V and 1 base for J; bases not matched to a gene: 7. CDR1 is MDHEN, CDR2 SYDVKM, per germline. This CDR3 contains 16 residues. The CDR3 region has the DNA TGTGCCAGCAGTTGGACCCGACAGGGGCGCACAGATACGCAGTATTTT. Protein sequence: CASSWTRQGRTDTQYF.

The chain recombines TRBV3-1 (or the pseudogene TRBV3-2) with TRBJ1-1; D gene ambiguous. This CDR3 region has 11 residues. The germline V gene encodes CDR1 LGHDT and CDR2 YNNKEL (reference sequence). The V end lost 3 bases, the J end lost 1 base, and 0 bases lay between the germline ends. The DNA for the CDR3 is TGTGCCAGCAGCCAGAACACTGAAGCTTTCTTT. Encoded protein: CASSQNTEAFF.

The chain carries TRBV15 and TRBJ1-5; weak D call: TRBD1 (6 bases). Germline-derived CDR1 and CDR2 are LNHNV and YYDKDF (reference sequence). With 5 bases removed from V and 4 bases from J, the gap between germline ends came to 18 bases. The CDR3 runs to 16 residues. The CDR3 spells CATSSRPQGRNQPQHF. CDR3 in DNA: TGTGCCACCAGCTCACGCCCACAGGGAAGGAATCAGCCCCAGCATTTT.